A selection of T cell receptor beta chains follows, all from one sample in a study of T cells in Graves' hyperthyroidism and ophthalmopathy. Using its own MiXCR run on the multiplex PCR reads, TCRdb lists one record per CDR3 protein. The repertoire holds around 250,000 distinct CDR3 sequences, with 16% as singletons. The sample comprised blood. These receptors originate from a woman aged 18-29 years with Graves' ophthalmopathy. Each CDR3 is given with its conserved first and last residue. Fields, in order: CDR3 DNA, CDR3 protein, V gene, J gene, D gene, clone size. A D gene is named only where the DNA matches it firmly. The size entry is marked missing in some rows and otherwise reads once, few, many or a size class.

TGTGCCAGCAGTTTATCGGGCGGGGGGCACAGGGAGACCCAGTACTTC	CASSLSGGGHRETQYF	TRBV28	TRBJ2-5	TRBD2	many
TGTGCCACCCGGACGGCAGCGGGGGATAGCACAGATACGCAGTATTTT	CATRTAAGDSTDTQYF	TRBV10-3	TRBJ2-3	TRBD2	many
TGTGCCAGCAGTCCCAAACTAGCGGGAGTAACCGAGCAGTACTTC	CASSPKLAGVTEQYF	TRBV28	TRBJ2-7	TRBD2	many
TGCAGCGTCTCCTACCCCGGGACTAGCGGGAGGGGTTCGGGCAATGAGCAGTTCTTC	CSVSYPGTSGRGSGNEQFF	TRBV29-1	TRBJ2-1	TRBD2	.
TGTGCCAGCTCACCAGACTGGGAACTGGGTACCGAAGCTTTCTTT	CASSPDWELGTEAFF	TRBV18	TRBJ1-1	.	.
TGTGCCAGCAGCTCCGTACGGGGTGAAAAACTGTTTTTT	CASSSVRGEKLFF	TRBV7-9	TRBJ1-4	.	many
TGTGCCAGCAGTCCCGGGACAGGGATGGGAAACACCATATATTTT	CASSPGTGMGNTIYF	TRBV7-2	TRBJ1-3	TRBD1	many
TGTGCCAGCAGCCCTTCAGGGGGTTTGGGTGAAAAACTGTTTTTT	CASSPSGGLGEKLFF	TRBV9	TRBJ1-4	TRBD1	few
TGCAGCGTCTCCTACCCCGGGACTAGCGGGAGGGGACACAATGAGCAGTTCTTC	CSVSYPGTSGRGHNEQFF	TRBV29-1	TRBJ2-1	TRBD2	few
TGTGCCAGCAGACCCGGACTAGCGGGAGGGCCGCACAATGAGCAGTTCTTC	CASRPGLAGGPHNEQFF	TRBV7-2	TRBJ2-1	TRBD2	once
TGCAGCGTTGATAAGCAGGGCCCTCATGGCTACACCTTC	CSVDKQGPHGYTF	TRBV29-1	TRBJ1-2	.	many
TGTGCCAGCAGCTCCTCCTCGGGGAGTAAGGGCTACACCTTC	CASSSSSGSKGYTF	TRBV7-2	TRBJ1-2	.	many
TGCAGTGCTAGAGACGACAGGTACTATGGCTACACCTTC	CSARDDRYYGYTF	TRBV20-1	TRBJ1-2	.	many
TGTGCCAGCAGTTGGGATAGCGGGGCTAAAAACATTCAGTACTTC	CASSWDSGAKNIQYF	TRBV28	TRBJ2-4	TRBD2	.
TGTGCCAGCATCGGGGCTAGCGGGAGGTGGCGAAAGACCCAGTACTTC	CASIGASGRWRKTQYF	TRBV28	TRBJ2-5	TRBD2	many
TGTGCCAGCAGCCATTCTCATTCCATGGGGCGGGAGAGAACAGATACGCAGTATTTT	CASSHSHSMGRERTDTQYF	TRBV4-2	TRBJ2-3	TRBD2	few
TGTGCCAGCAGACCCGGTCGCAGGAACTACGAGCAGTACTTC	CASRPGRRNYEQYF	TRBV12-3/TRBV12-4	TRBJ2-7	.	many
TGTGCCAGCAGCCAAGAGGGACAGGGGGTAACTGAAGCTTTCTTT	CASSQEGQGVTEAFF	TRBV3-1	TRBJ1-1	TRBD1	.
TGTGCCAGCAGCCAGACAGGGAAGGATGGCTACACCTTC	CASSQTGKDGYTF	TRBV5-8	TRBJ1-2	TRBD1	many
TGTGCCAGCAGTGTGGGTGGAGGGGGTGGCTACGAGCAGTACTTC	CASSVGGGGGYEQYF	TRBV27	TRBJ2-7	.	.
TGTGCCAGCAGCTTACCCCTCGGGACAGGGGTTAACGAGCAGTACTTC	CASSLPLGTGVNEQYF	TRBV11-2	TRBJ2-7	TRBD1	many
TGTGCTAGTGGTCCCATCAGGGGGAATGAGCAGTTCTTC	CASGPIRGNEQFF	TRBV12-5	TRBJ2-1	TRBD1	few
TGTGCCAGCATCAATGGGGGGACGAACACTGAAGCTTTCTTT	CASINGGTNTEAFF	TRBV6-1	TRBJ1-1	.	many
TGCAGTGCTAGAGCCCTAGCGGGAGGCCCGTTCTCCTACGAGCAGTACTTC	CSARALAGGPFSYEQYF	TRBV20-1	TRBJ2-7	TRBD2	.
TGTGCCTGGGGGAAACAGGGCGTCTATGGCTACACCTTC	CAWGKQGVYGYTF	TRBV30	TRBJ1-2	.	many
TGTGCCTGCAGTTCCTTTAACCCCTCTGGGGCCAACGTCCTGACTTTC	CACSSFNPSGANVLTF	TRBV28	TRBJ2-6	.	.
TGTGCCAGCAGCCCTGGACTCCGGGAGGAACTCTACGAGCAGTACTTC	CASSPGLREELYEQYF	TRBV3-1	TRBJ2-7	TRBD2	many
TGTGCCAGCAGTTCTCTCGGGACTAGCAATGAGCAGTTCTTC	CASSSLGTSNEQFF	TRBV28	TRBJ2-1	TRBD2	.
TGTGCCAGCAGAAGTACAGGGACCTACGAGCAGTACTTC	CASRSTGTYEQYF	TRBV2	TRBJ2-7	.	many